These T cell receptor beta chains were read from a single sample in a study of cytomegalovirus exposure and HLA in healthy donors. Clones were read by immunoSEQ multiplex PCR, and TCRdb kept only the in-frame ones, dropping some. The table includes about 160,000 clones, about 80% detected once. The sample taken for sequencing was PBMCs. The receptor source for this set is a young man in good health and CMV-seronegative. Each CDR3 is given without its conserved first and last residue. Each record gives: J gene, V gene, CDR3 protein.

TRBJ1-5,TRBV27,ASSFQNQPQH
TRBJ2-7,TRBV25-1,ASSDSPRPLAGSYEQY
TRBJ2-7,TRBV5-1,ASSLETYSYEQY
TRBJ1-2,TRBV27,ASRPGQGLLNGYT
TRBJ2-1,TRBV19,ASTPRRVPWGEQF
TRBJ1-6,TRBV7-9,ASSLPGTGKTSPLH
TRBJ2-7,TRBV5-4,ASSLAGGPKGEQY
TRBJ1-1,TRBV11-2,ASFQGGKTEAF
TRBJ2-7,TRBV9,ASSVDPLAGVQFEQY
-,TRBV6-1,ASTESPGQFSYEQY
TRBJ1-2,TRBV12-5,AIDVQFYGYT
TRBJ1-3,TRBV6-4,ASSQDTASGNTIY
TRBJ1-2,TRBV7-9,ASSLIQVNYGYT
TRBJ2-6,TRBV7-3,ASSPVGQGRGANVLT
TRBJ1-2,TRBV2,ASNQGARQPWHGYT
TRBJ1-3,TRBV9,ASSRTGSGNTIY
TRBJ2-5,TRBV7-9,ASSPTGGETQY
TRBJ1-2,TRBV27,ASSPQGSNYGYT
TRBJ2-7,TRBV6-5,ASSWRAGEQY
TRBJ2-2,TRBV2,ASSEVQVSNTGELF
TRBJ1-2,TRBV27,ASFGGGVGYGYT
TRBJ1-1,TRBV10-1,ASSPGSTEAF
TRBJ2-1,TRBV19,ASAGGDEQF
TRBJ1-1,TRBV7-4,ASSLPVGGTEAF
TRBJ2-3,TRBV10-1,ASSEASGAPPDTQY
TRBJ1-6,TRBV2,ASSLKSPPNSPLH
TRBJ2-7,TRBV7-2,ASSLPGQGFHEQY
TRBJ2-1,TRBV30,AWSVRGLHNEQF
TRBJ1-5,TRBV9,ASSEEGLGNQPQH
TRBJ1-4,TRBV5-4,ASSLRDRATGNEKLF
TRBJ1-2,TRBV25-1,ASSELGRGSYGYT
TRBJ2-1,TRBV5-1,ASSAGRNNEQF
TRBJ2-2,TRBV5-1,ASSGGLAGEWELF
TRBJ1-5,TRBV7-2,ASSFAGGANQPQH
TRBJ1-2,TRBV9,ASSVAGQLNYGYT
TRBJ2-5,TRBV28,ASSLPRGIQETQY